Each of the 3 T cell receptor beta chains below was sequenced from the same sample in a study of CD8 T cells in Susac syndrome. Random hexamers were used to reverse transcribe the RNA input (roughly 0.5 to 1 ug). From the immunoSEQ multiplex PCR reads, TCRdb called clonotypes with MiXCR, one entry per CDR3 protein. The data contain fewer than 250,000 distinct CDR3 sequences, 80% to 95% of them seen just once; the ten biggest clones take up about 0.13%. Sequenced sample: CD8+ T cells from PBMCs. The receptors shown here come from a human donor with multiple sclerosis.

CDR3 region: CASSSRATSGYNEQFF. DNA of the CDR3: TGCGCCAGCAGCTCAAGAGCGACTAGCGGCTACAATGAGCAGTTCTTC. The rearrangement uses TRBV5-1 and TRBJ2-1; 9 nucleotides match TRBD2. J was trimmed by 3 bases and V by 3 bases; bases with no gene match: 7. CDR1 and CDR2 from the germline V gene are SGHRS and YFSETQ. The CDR3 spans 16 residues.

The chain is built from TRBV28 and TRBJ2-5; the match to TRBD2 covers 10 bases. Germline CDR1 is MDHEN and CDR2 is SYDVKM. The J segment lost 2 bases and the V segment lost 7 bases, leaving 7 bases of the junction unmatched. The CDR3 runs to 15 residues. The CDR3 is CASNGLAGEQETQYF. The CDR3 DNA is TGTGCCAGCAATGGGCTAGCGGGGGAGCAAGAGACCCAGTACTTC.

This clonotype was seen just once. The chain recombines TRBV19 with TRBJ2-1; TRBD2 matches 7 bases. The CDR3 has 18 residues. Germline CDR1 reads LNHDA; CDR2 reads SQIVND (reference sequence). Trimming removed 8 bases from V and 5 bases from J; junction bases left unmatched: 21. The CDR3 DNA reads TGTGCCAGTCCCGAACCCGTAGACGATGGCGGGGGTCACAATGAGCAGTTCTTC. Translating gives CASPEPVDDGGGHNEQFF.